Here is one T cell receptor beta chain with its context. This sample is part of a study of blood T cell repertoires in COVID-19. Per the authors' pipeline: Amplification of reference gene primers was used by the study to estimate nucleated cell counts. The assay was immunoSEQ multiplex PCR, and TCRdb's table has in-frame clones only and misses some. The V and J calls and clone size were taken over from that table, and D and trimming were inferred from the DNA. The profile shows nearly 200,000 clones, less than 90% of them singletons. V dropped 2 bases and J dropped 4 bases, with 20 bases sitting between them. The CDR3 extends over 17 amino acids. Germline V gene data show CDR1 as MDHEN and CDR2 as SYDVKM.

Specimen: peripheral blood. The TCR comes from a woman in her 70s with acute or convalescent COVID-19. This rearrangement joins TRBV28 to TRBJ1-1; D possibly corresponds to TRBD1 (5 bases). The CDR3: CASSLLPVQVHFTEAFF. CDR3 nucleotide sequence: TGTGCCAGCAGTTTACTCCCCGTACAGGTGCATTTCACTGAAGCTTTCTTT.